The 27 T cell receptor beta chains in this list originate from one sample, sequenced in a study of shared clonotypes between healthy human individuals. Only in-frame clones appear in the TCRdb table, and some are missing; sequencing was by immunoSEQ multiplex PCR. The table includes millions of clones, roughly 95% detected once. Sequencing was done on a sample of naive CD4+ T cells sorted from blood. Subset defined: CD45RA+ positively selected. The receptors originated from a man younger than 30 in good health.

In regard to this clone: This same CDR3 is encoded by further DNA sequences in the sample. The chain joins TRBV2 to TRBJ2-7; D is uncertain. The CDR3 totals 11 residues. V gave up 2 bases and J gave up 4 bases, with 3 bases separating them. The germline V gene encodes CDR1 SNHLY and CDR2 FYNNEI. The DNA of the CDR3 is TGTGCCAGCAGTGAAAGGTACGAGCAGTACTTC. Residues: CASSERYEQYF.

The V gene is TRBV6-1, the J gene TRBJ1-2; D unresolved. This CDR3 spans 15 amino acids. Germline V CDR1 and CDR2: MNHNS, SASEGT. Trimming removed 2 bases at V and 2 bases at J, with 12 bases between. In nucleotides, the CDR3 is TGTGCCAGCAGTGAATACCGTGGGTCGAACTATGGCTACACCTTC. Translating gives CASSEYRGSNYGYTF.

V gene TRBV5-1 combines with J gene TRBJ2-7; D remains unclear. The CDR3 sequence is 16 residues long. V lost 1 base and J lost 4, with 18 bases in between. The germline CDR1 and CDR2 sequences are SGHRS and YFSETQ. CDR3 nucleotide sequence: TGCGCCAGCAGCTTGTCCGAGGCATCATGGGGTTACGAGCAGTACTTC. Its protein product is CASSLSEASWGYEQYF.

V and J are TRBV29-1 and TRBJ1-2; tentatively, D is TRBD1 (5 bases). The germline V and J ends were trimmed by 4 bases and 4 bases, with 10 bases remaining between them. The CDR3 spans 12 residues. Germline-derived CDR1 and CDR2 are SQVTM and ANQGSEA. The CDR3, as DNA: TGCAGCGTTGGTGAGGGACCCTATGGCTACACCTTC. It translates to CSVGEGPYGYTF.

This clone was detected once. The rearrangement joins TRBV28 to TRBJ1-1; D call uncertain. V dropped 10 bases and J dropped 1 base, with 7 bases sitting between them. The CDR3 extends over 11 amino acids. Germline CDR1 MDHEN, CDR2 SYDVKM. This CDR3 is CATAENTEAFF. In DNA, the CDR3 is TGTGCCACCGCAGAGAACACTGAAGCTTTCTTT.

The chain links TRBV29-1 to TRBJ1-2; maybe TRBD1 (5 bases). Trimming removed 1 base at V and 8 bases at J, with 14 bases between. This CDR3 has 13 residues. The V gene's germline CDR1 is SQVTM and CDR2 ANQGSEA. The CDR3 here is CSVEGGGSEGYTF. The DNA of the CDR3 is TGCAGCGTTGAAGGCGGGGGGAGCGAGGGCTACACCTTC.

J is TRBJ1-1 and V is TRBV5-7, with 7 bases fitting TRBD1. TRBV5-7 is sorted into the ORF group, with uncertain function. V lost 0 bases to trimming and J lost 5 bases; unmatched junction nucleotides: 7. The CDR3 is 15 amino acids. The CDR3 spells CASSLATGRATEAFF. DNA for the CDR3: TGTGCCAGCAGCTTGGCGACAGGGAGGGCAACTGAAGCTTTCTTT.

The chain joins TRBV4-3 to TRBJ2-7, with a tentative D call TRBD2 (5 bases). The V end lost 1 base, the J end lost 6 bases, and 13 bases lay between the germline ends. The CDR3 is made up of 14 amino acids. Per the germline V gene, CDR1 is LGHNA and CDR2 is YSLEER. The CDR3 sequence is CASSQGEFSGEQYF. As DNA, the CDR3 is TGCGCCAGCAGCCAAGGGGAGTTTTCTGGCGAGCAGTACTTC.

This sequence joins TRBV10-1 and TRBJ2-7, with D possibly being TRBD1 or TRBD2 (7 bases each). CDR3 length: 15 amino acids. Per germline, CDR1 WNHNN and CDR2 SYGVQD (reference sequence). Trimming took off 6 bases at V and 2 bases at J, with 17 bases between the two ends. In nucleotides, the CDR3 is TGCGCCAGCAGCGCAGGGACAGCGGGGACCTACGAGCAGTACTTC. This translates into CASSAGTAGTYEQYF.

This chain joins TRBV5-6 and TRBJ2-1; 12 bases match TRBD2. The V gene end was trimmed by 1 base and the J gene end by 6 bases; junction bases not matched to a gene: 8. CDR3 length: 17 amino acids. Germline values: CDR1 SGHDT, CDR2 YYEEEE. The CDR3 protein is CASSLPSGGAGSNEQFF. CDR3 nucleotides: TGTGCCAGCAGCTTGCCTAGCGGGGGGGCCGGTTCCAATGAGCAGTTCTTC.

The chain combines TRBV4-3 with TRBJ2-1; 10 positions match TRBD1. Per germline, CDR1 LGHNA and CDR2 YSLEER. The ends lost 0 bases at V and 5 bases at J; junction bases unmatched: 4. This CDR3 contains 16 residues. The CDR3 DNA follows: TGCGCCAGCAGCCAAGATGACAGGGGGCTTAACAATGAGCAGTTCTTC. Protein product: CASSQDDRGLNNEQFF.

The chain links TRBV27 to TRBJ1-1; D possibly corresponds to TRBD1 (6 bases). Between the trimmed V and J ends, which lost 7 bases and 1 base, there was a span of 13 bases. This CDR3 has 14 residues. Germline V gene data show CDR1 as MNHEY and CDR2 as SMNVEV (reference sequence). The CDR3 is CASTSDRRNTEAFF. In nucleotides, the CDR3 is TGTGCCAGCACCTCGGACAGACGGAACACTGAAGCTTTCTTT.

The DNA for the CDR3 is TGTGCCAGCAGCTTAAGTGATGGCTACACCTTC. It encodes CASSLSDGYTF. The chain couples TRBV7-8 to TRBJ1-2; D is ambiguous. The CDR3 sequence is 11 residues long. V gave up 2 bases and J gave up 6 bases, with 4 bases separating them. Germline V gene sequence: CDR1 SGHVS, CDR2 FQNEAQ.

In the case of this clone: The sample carries other DNA sequences with the same CDR3. The chain combines TRBV5-1 with TRBJ2-5, with TRBD2 matching 9 bases. The CDR3 consists of 15 residues. Germline-derived CDR1 and CDR2 are SGHRS and YFSETQ. V shed 4 bases, J shed 5 bases, and the junction held 9 bases outside the gene matches. CDR3 sequence: CASSPEGGRVETQYF. Here the CDR3 DNA reads TGCGCCAGCAGCCCGGAAGGCGGGAGGGTGGAGACCCAGTACTTC. The entire variable domain, with the rest obtained from reference TRBV5-1 and TRBJ2-5, is as follows: KAGVTQTPRYLIKTRGQQVTLSCSPISGHRSVSWYQQTPGQGLQFLFEYFSETQRNKGNFPGRFSGRQFSNSRSEMNVSTLELGDSALYLCASSPEGGRVETQYFGPGTRLLVL.

About this clone: The same CDR3 arises from other DNA sequences in this sample as well. The genes are TRBV18 and TRBJ2-3; TRBD2 matches at 7 bases. CDR1 and CDR2 from the germline V gene are KGHSH and LQKENI. Germline trimming cut 0 bases from V and 1 base from J; bases unmatched to any gene: 4. The CDR3 is 16 amino acids. The CDR3 coding sequence is TGTGCCAGCTCACCACCGTCTGGGGGGGGCACAGATACGCAGTATTTT. It translates to CASSPPSGGGTDTQYF.

The V and J genes are TRBV7-6 and TRBJ2-5, with 9 bases that match TRBD1. Unmatched junction bases numbered 14, after V lost 7 bases and J lost 5 bases. Germline V gives CDR1 SGHVS, CDR2 FNYEAQ. The CDR3 spans 16 residues. CDR3 coding DNA: TGTGCCAGCACCAAAATGGACAGGGGACATGGGGAGACCCAGTACTTC. Amino acids: CASTKMDRGHGETQYF.

J is TRBJ2-2 and V is TRBV30, with a tentative D call TRBD2 (7 bases). The CDR3 is made up of 17 amino acids. Germline V gives CDR1 GTSNPN, CDR2 SVGIG (reference sequence). The V end lost 2 bases, the J end lost 2 bases, and 18 bases lay between the germline ends. The CDR3: CAWSRGKTGGNTGELFF. The CDR3 DNA reads as TGTGCCTGGAGTAGGGGGAAAACGGGAGGCAACACCGGGGAGCTGTTTTTT.

The count of this clone is one. The rearrangement uses TRBV28 and TRBJ2-4; 7 nucleotides align to TRBD2. Losses at the gene ends were 7 bases for V and 1 base for J; bases not matched to a gene: 4. CDR3 length: 14 amino acids. CDR1 MDHEN and CDR2 SYDVKM come from the germline V gene. The CDR3 here is CASTFGGAKNIQYF. CDR3 bases: TGTGCCAGCACCTTCGGGGGGGCCAAAAACATTCAGTACTTC.

Remarks on this clone: Distinct nucleotide sequences in the sample also encode this CDR3. The V and J genes are TRBV18 and TRBJ2-5; 7 nucleotides align to TRBD1. The CDR3 has 13 residues. Germline lookup yields CDR1 KGHSH and CDR2 LQKENI. Unmatched junction bases numbered 5, after V lost 6 bases and J lost 4 bases. The DNA of the CDR3 is TGTGCCAGCTCGCCTTCAGGGGGAGAGACCCAGTACTTC. Its translation: CASSPSGGETQYF.

On this clone: The identical CDR3 is also encoded by other nucleotide sequences in the sample. The rearrangement links TRBV7-9 to TRBJ1-4; 9 nucleotides line up with TRBD1. The CDR3 contains 15 residues. The V and J ends lost 0 bases and 5 bases, in that order; junction bases with no gene match: 1. Germline V gives CDR1 SEHNR, CDR2 FQNEAQ (reference sequence). CDR3 DNA sequence: TGTGCCAGCAGCTTAGCGACAGGGGGAAATGAAAAACTGTTTTTT. Translating gives CASSLATGGNEKLFF.

This chain links TRBV7-9 with TRBJ2-3, with 11 bases matching TRBD2. V lost 5 bases, J lost 6 bases, and 13 bases stayed unmatched. Germline CDR1 SEHNR, CDR2 FQNEAQ (reference sequence). The CDR3 is 17 amino acids. CDR3 in DNA: TGTGCCAGCAGCCCCCGGACTAGCGGGCCTTCCAGGGATACGCAGTATTTT. This codes for CASSPRTSGPSRDTQYF.

This chain uses TRBV30 with TRBJ1-2; TRBD1 is a possible D gene (6 bases). The V end was cut by 2 bases, the J end by 5 bases, with 12 bases between. The germline CDR1 and CDR2 sequences are GTSNPN and SVGIG (reference sequence). The CDR3 contains 13 residues. This CDR3 reads CAWSRGAGYGYTF. The CDR3, as DNA: TGTGCCTGGAGTAGGGGGGCAGGGTATGGCTACACCTTC.

The chain uses TRBV5-1 and TRBJ1-5, with a tentative D call TRBD1 (5 bases). The germline gives CDR1 SGHRS, CDR2 YFSETQ. Between the trimmed V and J ends, which lost 0 bases and 6 bases, there was a span of 13 bases. The CDR3 extends over 15 amino acids. This chain's CDR3 is CASSLAGREVQPQHF. The DNA for the CDR3 is TGCGCCAGCAGCTTGGCCGGCAGGGAGGTTCAGCCCCAGCATTTT.

This chain links TRBV7-2 with TRBJ2-5, with D perhaps assigned TRBD1 or TRBD2 (7 bases each). Trimming shortened V by 5 bases and J by 5 bases, and 18 bases separated the two germline ends. This CDR3 spans 15 amino acids. The germline CDR1 and CDR2 sequences are SGHTA and FQGNSA. The CDR3 DNA follows: TGTGCCAGCAGCCCCGCAGGGGGGGGTATGGAGACCCAGTACTTC. Protein sequence: CASSPAGGGMETQYF. The full variable domain, rest sourced from reference TRBV7-2 and TRBJ2-5, is GAGVSQSPSNKVTEKGKDVELRCDPISGHTALYWYRQSLGQGLEFLIYFQGNSAPDKSGLPSDRFSAERTGGSVSTLTIQRTQQEDSAVYLCASSPAGGGMETQYFGPGTRLLVL.

The chain is built from TRBV7-2 and TRBJ2-5, with D unclear. The V end lost 5 bases, the J end lost 4 bases, and 11 bases lay between the germline ends. The CDR3 length is 13 residues. The germline gives CDR1 SGHTA, CDR2 FQGNSA. The CDR3 loop reads CASSAGRSETQYF. CDR3 in DNA: TGTGCCAGCAGCGCTGGTAGGTCAGAGACCCAGTACTTC.

CDR3 amino acids: CASSNNYGYTF. The CDR3 DNA reads as TGTGCCAGCAGTAACAACTATGGCTACACCTTC. The genes are TRBV28 and TRBJ1-2; D unresolved. The CDR3 is made up of 11 amino acids. V lost 5 bases and J lost 2, with 3 bases in between. CDR1 is MDHEN, CDR2 SYDVKM, per germline.

The sample holds one count of this clone. The chain carries TRBV5-8 and TRBJ2-7, with TRBD1 matching over 9 bases. Unmatched junction bases numbered 6, after V lost 2 bases and J lost 3 bases. The CDR3 is 15 residues long. Germline V lookup: CDR1 SGHTS, CDR2 YDEGEE. The CDR3 is CASSLHRDRVYEQYF. The CDR3 region has the DNA TGTGCCAGCAGCTTACACCGGGACAGGGTCTACGAGCAGTACTTC.